The 16 T cell receptor beta chains presented below share a single source sample, sequenced in a study of T cell repertoires in cytomegalovirus infection. TCRdb redid the calling of the reads with MiXCR, one entry per CDR3 protein. The table records some 270,000 distinct CDR3 sequences, 15% to 20% of them present only once. The sample comprised CD8+ T cells from PBMCs. All receptors derive from a human donor in good health (CMV status not recorded). Some clones in this sample may be carry-over from other donors' samples.

J is TRBJ1-1 and V is TRBV29-1; maybe TRBD1 (5 bases). Trimming shortened V by 6 bases and J by 0 bases, and 17 bases separated the two germline ends. The CDR3 has 15 residues. The V gene's germline CDR1 is SQVTM and CDR2 ANQGSEA. The DNA for the CDR3 is TGCAGCGTCGCCCAGGGTATCCGAATGAACACTGAAGCTTTCTTT. This codes for CSVAQGIRMNTEAFF.

With regard to this clonotype: A read error may be the cause here, since a much bigger clone is one base away. V and J are TRBV6-5 and TRBJ1-2, with a weak D call TRBD1 (5 bases). Trimming stripped 8 bases from V and 2 bases from J, with 12 bases between. Germline assignment: CDR1 MNHEY and CDR2 SVGAGI. This CDR3 spans 13 amino acids. The CDR3 nucleotides are TGTGCCAGCGGCTCGACAGAGAACTATGGCTACACCTTC. It specifies CASGSTENYGYTF.

The V gene is TRBV5-5, the J gene TRBJ2-3; weak D call: TRBD1 (6 bases). Trimming took off 4 bases at V and 3 bases at J, with 15 bases between the two ends. Per the germline V gene, CDR1 is SGHKS and CDR2 is YYEKEE (reference sequence). The CDR3 runs to 15 residues. The DNA of the CDR3 is TGTGCCAGCAGCCCTTGGGAGACAGGAACAGATACGCAGTATTTT. It is translated as CASSPWETGTDTQYF.

This chain links TRBV19 with TRBJ2-7, with D perhaps matching TRBD1 or TRBD2 (7 bases each). V was pared by 5 bases and J by 2 bases, with 22 bases between. CDR1 and CDR2 (germline): LNHDA, SQIVND (reference sequence). CDR3 size: 17 residues. The CDR3, as DNA: TGTGCCAGTAGTTCCAGGGGAGGGGGCCCCAATCCCTACGAGCAGTACTTC. This codes for CASSSRGGGPNPYEQYF.

This clonotype was picked up a small number of times. The J gene is TRBJ2-5, the V gene TRBV2; D unclear. CDR1 and CDR2 (germline): SNHLY, FYNNEI. This CDR3 is 15 amino acids long. V lost 1 base and J lost 0, with 9 bases in between. Here the CDR3 DNA reads TGTGCCAGCAGTGAAGGGACGGCGAACCAAGAGACCCAGTACTTC. This encodes CASSEGTANQETQYF. Combining the CDR3 with reference TRBV2 and TRBJ2-5 gives the whole variable domain EPEVTQTPSHQVTQMGQEVILRCVPISNHLYFYWYRQILGQKVEFLVSFYNNEISEKSEIFDDQFSVERPDGSNFTLKIRSTKLEDSAMYFCASSEGTANQETQYFGPGTRLLVL.

This clonotype has at least ten counts. The chain links TRBV7-2 to TRBJ1-1; D ambiguous. The CDR3 loop spans 15 amino acids. CDR1 SGHTA and CDR2 FQGNSA come from the germline V gene. V lost 2 bases and J lost 0, with 10 bases in between. The CDR3 DNA reads as TGTGCCAGCAGCTTACGACGCACTCTGAACACTGAAGCTTTCTTT. The encoded protein is CASSLRRTLNTEAFF. The variable domain in full, with the rest retrieved from reference TRBV7-2 and TRBJ1-1, is GAGVSQSPSNKVTEKGKDVELRCDPISGHTALYWYRQSLGQGLEFLIYFQGNSAPDKSGLPSDRFSAERTGGSVSTLTIQRTQQEDSAVYLCASSLRRTLNTEAFFGQGTRLTVV.

This clonotype appeared many times. This chain uses TRBV7-2 with TRBJ2-2, with TRBD2 as a possible D gene (6 bases). The germline V gene has CDR1 SGHTA and CDR2 FQGNSA. CDR3 size: 16 residues. V was shortened by 4 bases and J by 3 bases, with 15 bases between the two germline ends. The CDR3 spells CASSSTSAGYTGELFF. CDR3 bases: TGTGCCAGCAGCTCGACTAGTGCGGGCTACACCGGGGAGCTGTTTTTT.

The V and J genes are TRBV19 and TRBJ1-1, with 7 bases matching TRBD1. With 6 bases clipped from V and 2 bases from J, the junction kept 9 bases outside the gene matches. Looked up from germline, CDR1 is LNHDA and CDR2 is SQIVND (reference sequence). The CDR3 loop spans 15 amino acids. The CDR3 DNA follows: TGTGCCAGTAGGACCTTCGGGACAGCAAACACTGAAGCTTTCTTT. As protein: CASRTFGTANTEAFF.

Ten or more counts support this clonotype. The V and J genes are TRBV12-3 or TRBV12-4 and TRBJ1-2; perhaps TRBD1 as D (5 bases). This CDR3 has 14 amino acids. Deletions cut 3 bases from V and 0 bases from J, with 8 bases between. The CDR3, as DNA: TGTGCCAGCAGTTTCGGGGGGACTAACTATGGCTACACCTTC. This sequence encodes CASSFGGTNYGYTF.

This clonotype appeared many times. The rearrangement joins TRBV12-3 or TRBV12-4 to TRBJ1-6; 11 bases map to TRBD1. The CDR3 has 15 amino acids. V trimming: 5 bases; J trimming: 5 bases; junction bases outside the gene matches: 2. CDR3 loop: CASSRDRGDNSPLHF. CDR3 in DNA: TGTGCCAGCAGTCGGGACAGGGGGGATAATTCACCCCTCCACTTT.

CDR3 amino acids: CASSFEFRESKNIQYF. The CDR3 coding sequence is TGTGCCAGCAGCTTCGAATTCAGGGAGTCCAAAAACATTCAGTACTTC. The chain couples TRBV7-8 to TRBJ2-4; D possibly uses TRBD1 or TRBD2 (5 bases each). CDR1 SGHVS and CDR2 FQNEAQ come from the germline V gene. The CDR3 covers 16 residues. V was cut by 3 bases and J by 2 bases, with 14 bases left in between.

The rearrangement links TRBV28 to TRBJ2-7, with 10 bases aligning to TRBD1. Germline V gene lookup returns CDR1 MDHEN and CDR2 SYDVKM. The CDR3 runs to 16 residues. Trimming at V came to 7 bases and at J to 4 bases, leaving 13 bases not matched to a gene. In nucleotides, the CDR3 is TGTGCCAGCACTCACGCGGGGGACAGGGGCGTTTACGAGCAGTACTTC. Protein sequence: CASTHAGDRGVYEQYF.

The chain employs TRBV6-2 or TRBV6-3 and TRBJ2-7; 9 bases fit TRBD2. Germline CDR1 MNHEY, CDR2 SVGEGT. This CDR3 is built from 13 residues. Trimming removed 10 bases from V and 3 bases from J; junction bases left unmatched: 7. The CDR3 here is CATSWTSDYEQYF. DNA of the CDR3: TGTGCCACCTCGTGGACTAGCGACTACGAGCAGTACTTC.

This clonotype was counted a few times. The chain couples TRBV7-9 to TRBJ1-6, with 7 bases aligning to TRBD1. V lost 5 bases and J lost 6; bases outside the gene matches: 7. Germline V gene data show CDR1 as SEHNR and CDR2 as FQNEAQ (reference sequence). This CDR3 is 15 amino acids long. CDR3 nucleotides: TGTGCCAGCAGCCTCCGGGACAGTCTTAATTCACCCCTCCACTTT. This gives the protein CASSLRDSLNSPLHF.

In its sample, this clonotype was seen a few times. V usage is TRBV29-1 and J usage is TRBJ1-4; the match to TRBD1 covers 8 bases. The V segment lost 0 bases and the J segment 12 bases; nucleotides outside the gene matches: 6. Germline V lookup: CDR1 SQVTM, CDR2 ANQGSEA. This CDR3 spans 13 amino acids. CDR3 DNA sequence: TGCAGCGTTGAAGAATTGTACAGGGGGGAACTGTTTTTT. It encodes CSVEELYRGELFF.

Only a few counts were recorded for this clonotype. The rearrangement joins TRBV29-1 to TRBJ2-1; 7 bases are a match to TRBD2. Germline CDR1 reads SQVTM; CDR2 reads ANQGSEA. This CDR3 is 11 amino acids long. After removal of 5 bases from V and 9 bases from J, the junction contained 4 bases not matched to a gene. DNA of the CDR3: TGCAGCGTTTATGGGGGGGTTGAGCAGTTCTTC. It is translated as CSVYGGVEQFF.